Listed below are T cell receptor beta chains from one sample, sequenced in a study of T cells in tumors after PD-1 blockade. TCRdb's copy holds only in-frame clones and misses some; the assay was immunoSEQ multiplex PCR. The sample consists of 32,000 or so clones, around 80% of them appearing once. The material was PBMCs, obtained before anti-PD-1 treatment. All receptors derive from a human donor with basal cell carcinoma. The CDR3 runs from the conserved cysteine through the conserved F or W. The D gene is left open where the match is weak. Rows give clone size only sometimes, using once, few, many, or a class for an expanded clone.

15	.	TRBV18	TRBJ1-5	.	CASSPPGGSNQPQHF	TGTGCCAGCTCACCACCGGGAGGAAGCAATCAGCCCCAGCATTTT
13	.	TRBV6-5	TRBJ2-7	TRBD2	CAAQREASYEQYF	TGTGCCGCCCAGCGGGAGGCGTCCTACGAGCAGTACTTC
15	.	TRBV23-1	TRBJ2-7	TRBD1	CASSPTGTGGDEQYF	TGCGCCAGCAGTCCAACCGGGACAGGGGGTGACGAGCAGTACTTC
17	.	TRBV2	TRBJ1-3	TRBD1	CASSSGTGGINGNTIYF	TGTGCCAGCAGTTCCGGGACAGGGGGGATAAATGGAAACACCATATATTTT
18	.	TRBV6-4	TRBJ2-2	.	CASSDTYSRGSNTGELFF	TGTGCCAGCAGTGACACATACAGTCGGGGATCGAACACCGGGGAGCTGTTTTTT
18	.	TRBV5-5	TRBJ2-2	TRBD2	CASSLGLAGGSNTGELFF	TGTGCCAGCAGCTTGGGACTAGCGGGGGGATCGAACACCGGGGAGCTGTTTTTT
16	.	TRBV6-1	TRBJ2-7	TRBD2	CASSEGLAGGLYEQYF	TGTGCCAGCAGTGAAGGGCTAGCGGGGGGGCTCTACGAGCAGTACTTC
16	.	TRBV3-1/TRBV3-2	TRBJ1-4	.	CASSQEWIQVGEKLFF	TGTGCCAGCAGCCAAGAATGGATCCAGGTGGGTGAAAAACTGTTTTTT
13	few	TRBV2	TRBJ2-3	.	CASRRGRADTQYF	TGTGCCAGCAGGCGGGGAAGGGCAGATACGCAGTATTTT
13	.	TRBV6-5	TRBJ1-1	.	CASTEGRALTAFF	TGTGCCAGCACCGAGGGTAGAGCCCTTACCGCTTTCTTT
14	.	TRBV11-3	TRBJ2-2	.	CASSFAGEPGELFF	TGTGCCAGCAGCTTCGCGGGCGAGCCCGGGGAGCTGTTTTTT
16	.	TRBV19	TRBJ2-6	TRBD2	CASARTSGSGANVLTF	TGTGCCAGTGCCCGGACTAGCGGCTCTGGGGCCAACGTCCTGACTTTC
16	once	TRBV6-1	TRBJ1-5	.	CASSEFGGPGNQPQHF	TGTGCCAGCAGTGAATTCGGAGGTCCCGGCAATCAGCCCCAGCATTTT
14	once	TRBV19	TRBJ2-3	TRBD1	CATCATGGADTQYF	TGTGCCACTTGCGCGACAGGGGGCGCAGATACGCAGTATTTT
15	.	TRBV4-1	TRBJ2-2	TRBD1	CASSHGQGANGELFF	TGCGCCAGCAGCCATGGACAGGGGGCTAACGGGGAGCTGTTTTTT
12	.	TRBV7-8	TRBJ2-4	.	CASSPTRGFKYF	TGTGCCAGCAGCCCGACCAGGGGTTTCAAGTACTTC
13	.	TRBV7-6	TRBJ1-2	.	CASSLRTADGYTF	TGTGCCAGCAGCCTCCGGACGGCGGATGGCTACACCTTC
15	.	TRBV2	TRBJ2-1	TRBD2	CASRRRTSGDNEQFF	TGTGCCAGCAGGCGTCGGACTAGCGGGGACAATGAGCAGTTCTTC
14	.	TRBV6-6	TRBJ2-5	.	CASSRRPDTETQYF	TGTGCCAGCTCCCGCCGCCCGGACACGGAGACCCAGTACTTC
15	.	TRBV9	TRBJ2-2	TRBD2	CASSVLAANTGELFF	TGTGCCAGCAGCGTACTAGCGGCGAACACCGGGGAGCTGTTTTTT
15	.	TRBV15	TRBJ2-3	.	CATSRREWGTDTQYF	TGTGCCACCAGCAGGAGGGAATGGGGCACAGATACGCAGTATTTT
17	.	TRBV27	TRBJ2-4	TRBD1	CASSHQHYRDRGYIQYF	TGTGCCAGCAGTCATCAACATTACCGGGACAGGGGATACATTCAGTACTTC
13	once	TRBV11-3	TRBJ1-2	.	CASSPVGRTGYTF	TGTGCCAGCAGCCCCGTGGGTAGGACTGGCTACACCTTC
15	.	TRBV6-5	TRBJ2-3	TRBD2	CASSSSGAARYTQYF	TGTGCCAGCAGCTCCAGCGGGGCCGCGCGTTATACGCAGTATTTT
12	.	TRBV19	TRBJ1-2	TRBD1	CASTWTGYGYTF	TGTGCCAGTACCTGGACAGGCTATGGCTACACCTTC
17	.	TRBV6-1	TRBJ1-6	TRBD1	CASSEPGQASYNSPLHF	TGTGCCAGCAGTGAACCGGGACAGGCCTCCTATAATTCACCCCTCCACTTT
15	.	TRBV2	TRBJ1-3	.	CASSEALGAGNTIYF	TGTGCCAGCAGTGAAGCGTTAGGGGCTGGAAACACCATATATTTT
15	.	TRBV5-1	TRBJ1-6	.	CASSFGSKLGSPLHF	TGCGCCAGCAGCTTCGGGTCCAAACTGGGTTCACCCCTCCACTTT
15	.	TRBV9	TRBJ2-5	.	CASSVDSEYQETQYF	TGTGCCAGCAGCGTGGACTCCGAGTACCAAGAGACCCAGTACTTC
15	.	TRBV24-1	TRBJ1-4	TRBD1	CAPRPTGDENEKLFF	TGTGCCCCCCGACCAACAGGGGATGAGAATGAAAAACTGTTTTTT
14	.	TRBV4-3	TRBJ1-4	.	CASSAEYSNEKLFF	TGCGCCAGCAGCGCTGAGTACAGCAATGAAAAACTGTTTTTT
15	.	TRBV4-3	TRBJ2-7	.	CASSQEGLGSYEQYF	TGCGCCAGCAGCCAAGAGGGACTGGGATCCTACGAGCAGTACTTC
13	once	TRBV10-3	TRBJ1-1	.	CAISSTQNTEAFF	TGTGCCATCAGCTCCACACAGAACACTGAAGCTTTCTTT
16	.	TRBV11-3	TRBJ2-1	.	CASTLVSASSYNEQFF	TGTGCCAGCACCCTTGTCAGTGCCAGCTCCTACAATGAGCAGTTCTTC
17	.	TRBV7-2	TRBJ2-3	.	CASSQDATRAKPGAQYF	TGTGCCAGCAGCCAAGACGCGACTAGGGCTAAGCCGGGGGCGCAGTATTTT
19	.	TRBV6-1	TRBJ2-3	TRBD2	CASSEEGAGHTLSTDTQYF	TGTGCCAGCAGTGAAGAGGGAGCGGGGCATACCCTCAGCACAGATACGCAGTATTTT
10	.	TRBV28	TRBJ2-5	.	CASIGETQYF	TGTGCCAGCATTGGTGAGACCCAGTACTTC
15	.	TRBV9	TRBJ2-3	TRBD1	CASSPRTGQGDTQYF	TGTGCCAGCAGCCCCCGAACCGGACAGGGGGATACGCAGTATTTT
13	.	TRBV12-3/TRBV12-4	TRBJ2-5	.	CASSFGREETQYF	TGTGCCAGCAGTTTTGGCAGAGAAGAGACCCAGTACTTC
16	few	TRBV4-3	TRBJ2-7	.	CASSQDRGLFSGEQYF	TGCGCCAGCAGCCAAGATAGAGGGCTATTCAGCGGCGAGCAGTACTTC
16	.	TRBV5-4	TRBJ2-1	.	CASSIDPARTTNEQFF	TGTGCCAGCAGCATAGACCCCGCACGGACCACTAATGAGCAGTTCTTC
15	.	TRBV5-4	TRBJ2-1	.	CASSLFQGRGNEQFF	TGTGCCAGCAGCTTGTTTCAGGGTAGAGGGAATGAGCAGTTCTTC
15	few	TRBV2	TRBJ2-2	.	CASSRDFQNTGELFF	TGTGCCAGCAGCCGGGACTTCCAGAACACCGGGGAGCTGTTTTTT
13	.	TRBV2	TRBJ2-7	TRBD1	CASSRTGLYEQYF	TGTGCCAGCAGTCGGACAGGCCTCTACGAGCAGTACTTC
15	.	TRBV6-5	TRBJ2-7	.	CASTTLADSSYEQYF	TGTGCCAGCACTACCTTAGCGGACAGCTCCTACGAGCAGTACTTC
13	.	TRBV7-2	TRBJ2-2	.	CASSLDVGGELFF	TGTGCCAGCAGCTTAGACGTGGGCGGGGAGCTGTTTTTT
14	.	TRBV28	TRBJ1-5	.	CASSSGPSNQPQHF	TGTGCCAGCAGCTCAGGGCCTAGCAATCAGCCCCAGCATTTT
15	.	TRBV28	TRBJ2-5	TRBD1	CASSLYRGSSETQYF	TGTGCCAGCAGTTTGTACAGGGGCTCTTCTGAAACCCAGTACTTC
14	.	TRBV7-9	TRBJ2-7	.	CASSPQEVTYEQYF	TGTGCCAGCAGCCCTCAGGAGGTTACCTACGAGCAGTACTTC
16	.	TRBV19	TRBJ2-2	TRBD1	CASSGSRGRGTGELFF	TGTGCCAGTAGTGGAAGCAGGGGGCGCGGCACCGGGGAGCTGTTTTTT
15	.	TRBV29-1	TRBJ2-2	.	CSVEEGRLLSGELFF	TGCAGCGTTGAAGAAGGACGGCTCCTGTCTGGGGAGCTGTTTTTT
16	few	TRBV3-1/TRBV3-2	TRBJ2-7	TRBD2	CASSLRTSGRFHEQYF	TGTGCCAGCAGCCTCAGGACTAGCGGGAGATTCCACGAGCAGTACTTC
13	few	TRBV30	TRBJ1-1	.	CAWSNTDFRRPFF	TGTGCCTGGAGTAACACAGATTTCCGACGTCCTTTCTTT
15	.	TRBV7-8	TRBJ2-2	TRBD1	CASSSQGAYTGELFF	TGTGCCAGCAGCTCGCAGGGGGCTTACACCGGGGAGCTGTTTTTT
15	.	TRBV7-2	TRBJ2-3	.	CASSPSGVAPDTQYF	TGTGCCAGCAGCCCCTCCGGCGTAGCCCCAGATACGCAGTATTTT